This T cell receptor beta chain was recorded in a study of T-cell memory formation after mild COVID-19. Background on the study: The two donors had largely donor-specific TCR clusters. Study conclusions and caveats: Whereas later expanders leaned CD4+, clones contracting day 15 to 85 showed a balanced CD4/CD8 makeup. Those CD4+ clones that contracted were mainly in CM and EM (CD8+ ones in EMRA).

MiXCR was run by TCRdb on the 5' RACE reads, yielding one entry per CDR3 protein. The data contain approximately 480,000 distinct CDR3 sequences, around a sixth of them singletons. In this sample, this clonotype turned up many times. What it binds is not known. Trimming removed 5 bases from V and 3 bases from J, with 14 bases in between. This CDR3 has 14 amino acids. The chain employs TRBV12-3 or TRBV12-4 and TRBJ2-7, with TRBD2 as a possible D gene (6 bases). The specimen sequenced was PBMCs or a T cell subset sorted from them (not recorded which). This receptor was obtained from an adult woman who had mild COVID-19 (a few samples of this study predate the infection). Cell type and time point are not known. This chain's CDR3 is CASSLVTRHYEQYF. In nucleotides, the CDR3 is TGTGCCAGCAGTCTGGTGACTAGACACTACGAGCAGTACTTC.